This T cell receptor beta chain is from a study of response to subunit inactivated influenza vaccine. Findings and caveats of the study: Authors proposed each seasonal influenza vaccination draws in few new T cells.

Comment on this clonotype: Antigen specificity is unknown.

V lost 0 bases, J lost 2 bases, and 13 bases lay in between. The CDR3 has 16 residues. The V gene's germline CDR1 is LGHNA and CDR2 YNFKEQ. TCRdb reprocessed the RT-PCR reads with MiXCR, giving one entry per CDR3 protein. The top ten clones hold approximately 10% of a sample with roughly 650,000 distinct CDR3 sequences, 15% to 18% of them seen once. This sequence originates from a man aged 50-60 years who received an inactivated influenza vaccine. V gene TRBV4-2 combines with J gene TRBJ2-5, with D tentatively TRBD2 (6 bases). The sequencing here drew on PBMCs from blood, taken about 11 days after vaccination. The CDR3 DNA reads as TGTGCCAGCAGCCAAGAAGAGGGGACTCTTCAAGAGACCCAGTACTTC. This codes for CASSQEEGTLQETQYF.